The 25 T cell receptor beta chains below were found in one sample sequenced in a study of regulatory T cells in long-lasting Graves disease. According to the study, TCR beta libraries were built with iRepertoire HTBI primers and CDR3-region Arm-PCR. Using its own MiXCR run on the multiplex PCR reads, TCRdb lists one record per CDR3 protein. Of 450,000 or so distinct CDR3 sequences in the sample, approximately 23% were seen once. Time point meaning: persistent/refractory GD, antithyroid drugs over 5 years with positive TRAb. With RNA extracted from PBMCs as input, the TCR library was made. The specimen comprised peripheral blood mononuclear cells (PBMCs), sampled when the disease was refractory, from a patient treated with antithyroid drugs. The receptors shown here come from a female donor with Graves disease.

The table lists this clonotype with many counts. The chain uses TRBV5-1 and TRBJ1-1; no definite D call. This CDR3 spans 13 amino acids. CDR1 and CDR2 (germline): SGHRS, YFSETQ. Trimming stripped 0 bases from V and 4 bases from J, with 7 bases between. CDR3 in DNA: TGCGCCAGCAGCTTGGTGTCAGCCACTGAAGCTTTCTTT. It codes for CASSLVSATEAFF.

This clonotype was recorded many times. The gene calls are TRBV6-1 and TRBJ2-2; 7 nucleotides line up with TRBD1. Germline V lookup: CDR1 MNHNS, CDR2 SASEGT. CDR3 size: 15 residues. The junction had 4 bases not matched to a gene; V was cut back by 6 bases and J by 0 bases. CDR3 in amino acids: CASSKGTANTGELFF. The CDR3 DNA follows: TGTGCCAGCAGCAAAGGGACAGCGAACACCGGGGAGCTGTTTTTT.

The V and J genes are TRBV12-5 and TRBJ2-7; D is uncertain. Per germline, CDR1 LGHNT and CDR2 FRNRAP. Deletions cut 3 bases from V and 6 bases from J, with 6 bases between. There are 11 residues in the CDR3. The CDR3 DNA reads as TGTGCTAGTGGTTTCCGCGGCGAGCAGTACTTC. Translated: CASGFRGEQYF.

This clonotype was seen ten or more times. This CDR3 reads CASSFLGRLGETQYF. CDR3 DNA: TGTGCCAGCAGTTTTCTGGGCAGGTTGGGAGAGACCCAGTACTTC. This chain connects TRBV28 to TRBJ2-5; D is unresolved. There are 15 residues in the CDR3. With 3 bases removed from V and 4 bases from J, the gap between germline ends came to 15 bases. Per germline, CDR1 MDHEN and CDR2 SYDVKM. The whole variable domain, remainder taken from reference TRBV28 and TRBJ2-5, is DVKVTQSSRYLVKRTGEKVFLECVQDMDHENMFWYRQDPGLGLRLIYFSYDVKMKEKGDIPEGYSVSREKKERFSLILESASTNQTSMYLCASSFLGRLGETQYFGPGTRLLVL.

As to this clonotype: Just one base apart from a much larger clone, this may be a read error. This sequence joins TRBV7-2 and TRBJ1-5; no reliable D call. Germline-derived CDR1 and CDR2 are SGHTA and FQGNSA. The CDR3 consists of 13 residues. CDR3 loop: CASSPQSNPPQHF. In DNA, the CDR3 is TGTGCCAGCAGTCCCCAGTCGAATCCGCCCCAGCATTTT.

The genes are TRBV20-1 and TRBJ2-4, with 8 bases fitting TRBD1. Germline V gives CDR1 DFQATT, CDR2 SNEGSKA (reference sequence). V lost 6 bases to trimming and J lost 7 bases; unmatched junction nucleotides: 8. The CDR3 spans 13 residues. The CDR3 region is CSAPRAGGNIQYF. The CDR3 region has the DNA TGCAGTGCCCCCCGGGCAGGGGGCAACATTCAGTACTTC.

This clonotype appeared many times. The chain links TRBV7-3 to TRBJ1-1; D remains ambiguous. The CDR3 is made up of 13 amino acids. Trimming removed 6 bases at V and 3 bases at J, with 11 bases between. Germline CDR1 is SGHTA and CDR2 is FQGTGA. In DNA, the CDR3 is TGTGCCAGCAGTCCCTCCGGGTACACTGAAGCTTTCTTT. Translated: CASSPSGYTEAFF.

This clonotype has only a few counts. The chain has TRBV7-8 and TRBJ2-5; 9 nucleotides align to TRBD2. The CDR3 is 15 residues long. V trimming: 6 bases; J trimming: 1 base; junction bases outside the gene matches: 6. Germline V gives CDR1 SGHVS, CDR2 FQNEAQ. The CDR3 spells CASRLAGPFQETQYF. The CDR3 DNA is TGTGCCAGCAGGCTAGCGGGACCCTTCCAAGAGACCCAGTACTTC.

This clonotype was counted many times. V and J are TRBV7-2 and TRBJ2-2, with 8 bases that match TRBD1. Germline V gene lookup returns CDR1 SGHTA and CDR2 FQGNSA. V trimming: 3 bases; J trimming: 6 bases; junction bases outside the gene matches: 3. The CDR3 has 14 residues. CDR3 sequence: CASSFQGAAGELFF. The DNA of the CDR3 is TGTGCCAGCAGCTTCCAGGGGGCCGCCGGGGAGCTGTTTTTT.

This clonotype was seen ten or more times. The J gene is TRBJ2-7, the V gene TRBV28; D may be TRBD1 (6 bases). The V and J ends lost 5 bases and 2 bases respectively, with 13 bases between them. This CDR3 region has 14 residues. Germline V gene sequence: CDR1 MDHEN, CDR2 SYDVKM. As DNA, the CDR3 is TGTGCCAGCAGTCCCAGGGGTCCCCCCTACGAGCAGTACTTC. It translates to CASSPRGPPYEQYF.

The J gene is TRBJ2-5, the V gene TRBV2, with TRBD2 as a possible D gene (6 bases). The J call may be wrong; the DNA end is better matched by TRBJ2-1. Germline V gives CDR1 SNHLY, CDR2 FYNNEI. This CDR3 comprises 14 residues. Here the CDR3 DNA reads TGTGCCAGCAACCCCCCGGGACTTCCTAATGAGCAGTTCTTC. It translates to CASNPPGLPNEQFF.

This clonotype was detected many times. The V call is TRBV11-2, the J call TRBJ2-7; 12 bases line up with TRBD1. The CDR3 contains 15 residues. J gave up 7 bases and V 5 bases, and 9 bases lay outside the gene matches. Looked up from germline, CDR1 is SGHAT and CDR2 is FQNNGV. CDR3 protein: CASSLGTGGGGEQYF. The CDR3 DNA follows: TGTGCCAGCAGCCTCGGGACAGGGGGCGGTGGGGAGCAGTACTTC.

This rearrangement joins TRBV7-2 to TRBJ1-1, with a weak D call TRBD1 (6 bases). The germline V gene has CDR1 SGHTA and CDR2 FQGNSA. This CDR3 is built from 14 residues. V was clipped by 3 bases and J by 5 bases, with 13 bases between them. For the CDR3, the DNA is TGTGCCAGCAGCTTCAAGACAGGTGGGACTGAAGCTTTCTTT. Translated, it gives CASSFKTGGTEAFF.

This clonotype was seen just once. Here the CDR3 DNA reads TGTGCCAGTAGCTTAGCGCTAAACAATCAGCCCCAGCATTTT. This translates into CASSLALNNQPQHF. The gene calls are TRBV19 and TRBJ1-5; D unresolved. V was clipped by 6 bases and J by 3 bases, with 12 bases between them. The CDR3 has 14 residues. Germline V lookup: CDR1 LNHDA, CDR2 SQIVND (reference sequence).

This clonotype was detected a few times. This chain connects TRBV30 to TRBJ1-2, with no clear D. Germline V gives CDR1 GTSNPN, CDR2 SVGIG (reference sequence). CDR3 length: 13 amino acids. V dropped 4 bases and J dropped 1 base, with 10 bases sitting between them. The CDR3 sequence: CAWTPGRNYGYTF. The CDR3, as DNA: TGTGCCTGGACCCCTGGGCGTAACTATGGCTACACCTTC.

The sample holds many counts of this clonotype. The genes are TRBV6-1 and TRBJ2-5; D gene unclear. Germline assignment: CDR1 MNHNS and CDR2 SASEGT. The CDR3 contains 14 residues. Trimming pared 7 bases from V and 11 bases from J, leaving 23 bases between. The CDR3 coding sequence is TGTGCCAGCACCACGTACCAAGGACCGGGCGATCAGTACTTC. It codes for CASTTYQGPGDQYF.

About this clonotype itself: A much larger clone is a single base away; this may be a read error. This sequence joins TRBV6-2 or TRBV6-3 and TRBJ1-2; 8 bases map to TRBD1. Germline V gene lookup returns CDR1 MNHEY and CDR2 SVGEGT. The CDR3 covers 14 residues. The CDR3 spells CAGSWTGRESGYTF. Here the CDR3 DNA reads TGTGCCGGCAGTTGGACAGGGAGAGAAAGTGGCTACACCTTC.

A remark on this clonotype: Mismatch with germline at one junction end may stem from a read error. The chain combines TRBV12-3 or TRBV12-4 with TRBJ2-2; no definite D call. The CDR3 has 12 residues. The CDR3 nucleotides read TGTACCAGCAGCCCCGGCACCGGGGAGCTGTTTTTT. It specifies CTSSPGTGELFF.

J is TRBJ2-4 and V is TRBV19; a weak D match, TRBD2 (7 bases). The CDR3 is made up of 16 amino acids. CDR1 is LNHDA and CDR2 is SQIVND in the germline V gene (reference sequence). The V end lost 7 bases, the J end lost 0 bases, and 16 bases lay between the germline ends. The CDR3, as DNA: TGTGCCAGTAAGGCGGGGGCAGTAACAGCCAAAAACATTCAGTACTTC. Residues: CASKAGAVTAKNIQYF.

This clonotype was seen a handful of times. The chain joins TRBV9 to TRBJ1-1; D is unclear. The V and J ends lost 0 bases and 4 bases respectively, with 10 bases between them. The germline V gene encodes CDR1 SGDLS and CDR2 YYNGEE. This CDR3 is 14 amino acids long. The CDR3, as DNA: TGTGCCAGCAGCGTAGTCAGCATAGGCACTGAAGCTTTCTTT. This encodes CASSVVSIGTEAFF. Full variable domain (outside the CDR3, taken from reference TRBV9 and TRBJ1-1): DSGVTQTPKHLITATGQRVTLRCSPRSGDLSVYWYQQSLDQGLQFLIQYYNGEERAKGNILERFSAQQFPDLHSELNLSSLELGDSALYFCASSVVSIGTEAFFGQGTRLTVV.

This sequence joins TRBV7-8 and TRBJ2-5; TRBD2 matches 9 bases. V was clipped by 0 bases and J by 5 bases; unmatched bases: 4. Germline values: CDR1 SGHVS, CDR2 FQNEAQ. The CDR3 sequence is 15 residues long. CDR3 protein: CASSLAGGRGETQYF. The CDR3 nucleotides read TGTGCCAGCAGCTTAGCGGGCGGGAGGGGGGAGACCCAGTACTTC. The full variable domain, rest sourced from reference TRBV7-8 and TRBJ2-5, is GAGVSQSPRYKVAKRGQDVALRCDPISGHVSLFWYQQALGQGPEFLTYFQNEAQLDKSGLPSDRFFAERPEGSVSTLKIQRTQQEDSAVYLCASSLAGGRGETQYFGPGTRLLVL.

V and J are TRBV7-2 and TRBJ2-7, with D tentatively TRBD1 (8 bases). Trimming took 7 bases from V and 6 from J, leaving 22 bases between them. Germline-derived CDR1 and CDR2 are SGHTA and FQGNSA. CDR3 length: 15 residues. CDR3 in DNA: TGTGCCAGCACGGAACAGGGGGGGGAGGGGCGCGAGCAGTACTTC. Translation gives CASTEQGGEGREQYF.

The chain employs TRBV27 and TRBJ1-2; a possible D gene is TRBD1 (5 bases). The CDR3 extends over 14 amino acids. Germline V lookup: CDR1 MNHEY, CDR2 SMNVEV (reference sequence). V was cut by 6 bases and J by 6 bases, with 17 bases left in between. The CDR3: CASSVEGSVNGYTF. Here the CDR3 DNA reads TGTGCCAGCAGCGTAGAGGGGTCCGTGAATGGCTACACCTTC.

This rearrangement joins TRBV6-9 to TRBJ1-5, with D perhaps TRBD1 (5 bases). The germline V gene encodes CDR1 MNHGY and CDR2 SVAAGI. Trimming left V 3 bases short and J 0 bases short, with 18 bases between. The CDR3 has 18 amino acids. The CDR3 here is CASSYQNLGRGSNQPQHF. The CDR3 region has the DNA TGTGCCAGCAGTTACCAAAACCTGGGACGAGGTAGCAATCAGCCCCAGCATTTT.

The J gene is TRBJ1-2, the V gene TRBV29-1, with 8 bases that match TRBD1. The CDR3 sequence is 14 residues long. Germline V gene lookup returns CDR1 SQVTM and CDR2 ANQGSEA. V lost 1 base, J lost 4 bases, and 5 bases stayed unmatched. CDR3 loop: CSVEGQGFSYGYTF. Here the CDR3 DNA reads TGCAGCGTTGAAGGACAGGGGTTCAGCTATGGCTACACCTTC.